This T cell receptor (beta chain) originates from a study (dated by TCRdb to the mid-2010s). Between the V and J ends, shortened by 7 bases and 1 base respectively, the junction contains 10 bases. The CDR3 goes from the cysteine to the phenylalanine over 13 residues. CDR3 DNA only is kept here, 39 bases in frame from base 1. The library was produced with RT-PCR. Sequencing relied on an Illumina MiSeq. Using fastp trimming at Q25 and MiXCR clonotype assembly, TCRdb reanalyzed the public sequencing data and kept in-frame beta chains. Records with the same CDR3 protein are collapsed into one entry carrying the most frequent genes and DNA. In this sample the table shows hundreds of thousands of distinct CDR3 sequences, more than 13% of which occur a single time. Clones ranked in the top ten supply about 3.6% of the sample. The table lists this clonotype with a few counts. What this receptor recognizes is not known. The sample holds no much larger clone one base away, and base qualities are not on file.

The TCR was taken from a female donor in good health, serving as a healthy control. Here the chain combines TRBV12-3 or TRBV12-4 and TRBJ1-1; TRBD1 is perhaps the D gene, given 6 matching bases. The sample was memory CD4+ T cells from blood. The CDR3 is CASTRTENTEAFF. The bases are TGTGCCAGCACAAGGACAGAGAACACTGAAGCTTTCTTT.